This TCR beta chain was obtained from a study of shared clonotypes between healthy human individuals (dated by TCRdb to the early 2020s). Some background on the complete study: Two women and three men aged 18 to 49 years were included in the cohort. For each donor, CD4 naive and CD4 memory were each given three plates, CD8 naive was given two plates, and CD8 memory was given one plate. To estimate repertoire size and how much clonotypes are shared between individuals, the study performed deep sequencing of blood TCR repertoires from roughly five healthy adults. To increase sequencing depth and limit assay-specific biases, different laboratories used diverse techniques to prepare libraries and sequence TCR repertoires. Between about 0.94 and 8.9 billion PBMCs per donor were obtained by leukapheresis.

Using the deep immunoSEQ assay, multiplex PCR amplified TCR CDR3 regions from genomic DNA. Extracted genomic DNA from each cell subset was spread evenly across all wells of several immunoSEQ 96-well plates, with each plate serving as a replicate. Each replicate PCR for sorted subsets received about 200 ng genomic DNA, equal to about 30,000 T cell genomes. Purified libraries were measured with a Qubit 3.0 fluorometer, size-checked on a Bioanalyzer 2100, and measured again with the KAPA Library Quantification kit. Every immunoSEQ 96-well plate was sequenced on a separate single-read 150-cycle Illumina NextSeq 550 flow cell. On the study's bioinformatics: Because the immunoSEQ output held only junctional sequences and lacked quality scores, the filtering could not match the filtering applied to full-length reads. To assign V/J genes and CDR3, sequences were annotated against IMGT germline references using PyIR, a Python wrapper for IgBLAST v1.9. Reads were filtered out if the reads had weak V/J assignments (E-value above 1e-6), no CDR3, stop codons, out-of-frame junctions, or ambiguous translated residues. V3J clonotypes were defined as sequences sharing an identical inferred V gene, J gene, and CDR3 amino acid sequence. The percentage overlap between two repertoires was calculated by dividing the number of shared unique clonotypes by the size of the smaller repertoire. Richness of each repertoire was evaluated using RTK rarefaction, the Chao1 estimator, and Recon v2.1 estimates of unobserved clonotypes. OLGA was used to compute generation probabilities for all TCRbeta clonotypes that the gDNA method yielded from a handful of donors. TCRdb mirrors the immuneACCESS table, restricted to in-frame sequences. Some clones are absent from its copies; in checked studies, under half trace to an unresolved V gene, and the reason for the others is unknown. V and J calls and clone size are those listed in that table; D and trimming were worked out from the DNA. The sample data list about a million clones, and approximately 80% of these were observed just once. Clones ranked in the top ten supply nearly 1.5% of the sample.

About this clone itself: No cognate antigen has been identified for it. Per-nucleotide qualities are absent, and no much larger clonotype sits a single base away.

Healthy HIV-negative adults with no recently reported acute infections or vaccinations were included as donors. Every donor was a Caucasian adult residing in Nashville, Tennessee, USA. CD4+ T cells were enriched by magnetic negative selection, after which naive cells were positively selected on CD45RA and the negative fraction was taken as the memory subset. After blood collection by leukapheresis, PBMCs were isolated using Ficoll-Histopaque density gradient centrifugation and then cryopreserved in the vapor phase of liquid nitrogen. Analytical flow cytometry was used to check the purity and quantity of every magnetically sorted T cell population. Each sorted fraction had its genomic DNA isolated and then quantified by UV absorbance on a Nanodrop 2000c. Reading the germline V gene gives CDR1 LGHNA and CDR2 YNFKEQ. The junction shows trimming of 3 bases on V and 11 bases on J, and the gene matches do not reach 8 bases of it. Taken from cysteine to phenylalanine, the CDR3 has 14 residues. The only DNA kept is the CDR3, 42 bases in frame from the first base.

Broader findings and caveats from the paper: Compared with non-shared clonotypes, clonotypes shared by all four sorted-subset donors had higher generation probabilities. The genetic and exposure-history diversity represented was limited by the small number of donors. Rarefaction of sorted-subset datasets indicated incomplete sequencing despite the large sequencing depth. Naive subsets generally had larger estimated clonotype richness than memory subsets. Based on pairwise subsampling, the degree of clonotype sharing among donors was expected to be affected by sequencing depth. Sharing across several donors was observed for approximately 5% of naive CD4, around 3.5% of naive CD8, over 2% of memory CD4, and about 0.4% of memory CD8 clonotypes. Only blood was sampled, and tissue TCR repertoires likely differ from those in blood.

The sequenced sample consisted of memory CD4+ T cells sorted from blood. The sample's cell subset or site, from its label and the paper: CD45RA-negative fraction. This receptor was identified in a man aged 18-30 years in good health. This chain joins TRBV4-2 to TRBJ1-4, and 8 junction bases match TRBD1. The bases are TGTGCCAGCAGCCAGGGACAGGAGGATGCGAAACTGTTTTTT. Translated, it reads CASSQGQEDAKLFF.